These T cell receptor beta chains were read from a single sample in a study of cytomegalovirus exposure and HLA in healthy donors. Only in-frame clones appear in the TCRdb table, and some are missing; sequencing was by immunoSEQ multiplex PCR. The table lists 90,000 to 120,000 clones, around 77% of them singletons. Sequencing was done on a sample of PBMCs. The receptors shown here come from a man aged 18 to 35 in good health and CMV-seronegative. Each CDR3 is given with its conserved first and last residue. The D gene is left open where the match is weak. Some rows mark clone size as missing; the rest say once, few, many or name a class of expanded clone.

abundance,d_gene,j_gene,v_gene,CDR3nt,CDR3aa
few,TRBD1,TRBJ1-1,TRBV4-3,TGCGCCAGCAGCCAGTTCCGGGACAGATATAACACTGAAGCTTTCTTT,CASSQFRDRYNTEAFF
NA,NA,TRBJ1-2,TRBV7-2,TGTGCCAGCAGCTTTAGAGGACAAAGTGGCTACACCTTC,CASSFRGQSGYTF
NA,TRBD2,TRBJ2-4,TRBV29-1,TGCAGCGTTGGGACTAGTGGTTCCATTCAGTACTTC,CSVGTSGSIQYF
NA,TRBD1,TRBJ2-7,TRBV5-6,TGTGCCAGCAGCTTGACCGGACAGGGGGGGCACGAGCAGTACTTC,CASSLTGQGGHEQYF
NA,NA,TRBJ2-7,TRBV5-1,TGCGCCAGCAGACCCTCAGACAGCACCTCCTACGAGCAGTACTTC,CASRPSDSTSYEQYF
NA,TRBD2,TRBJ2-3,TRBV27,TGTGCCAGCTCCCTAGCGGGAAGTTGGGATACGCAGTATTTT,CASSLAGSWDTQYF
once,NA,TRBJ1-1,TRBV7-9,TGTGCCAGCAGCGCAGGTAGGAACACTGAAGCTTTCTTT,CASSAGRNTEAFF
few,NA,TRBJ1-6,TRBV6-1,TGTGCCAGCAGTGATTCAGGGAACGGCTCACCCCTCCACTTT,CASSDSGNGSPLHF
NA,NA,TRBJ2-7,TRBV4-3,TGCGCCAGCAGCCTGGCTTACGGGGGGCAGGGCGCCTACGAGCAGTACTTC,CASSLAYGGQGAYEQYF
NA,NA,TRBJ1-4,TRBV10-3,TGTGCCACATCTCGGACTTATAAAGGATCCGCAACTAATGAAAAACTGTTTTTT,CATSRTYKGSATNEKLFF
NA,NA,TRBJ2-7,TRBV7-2,TGTGCCAGCAGCACATGGGGGCCCTACGAGCAGTACTTC,CASSTWGPYEQYF
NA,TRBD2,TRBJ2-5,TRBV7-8,TGTGCCAGCAGCCCCAGCGGGGAGAGACAAGAGACCCAGTACTTC,CASSPSGERQETQYF
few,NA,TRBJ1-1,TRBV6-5,TGTGCCAGCAGCCTTCTGGGGGGGAACACTGAAGCTTTCTTT,CASSLLGGNTEAFF
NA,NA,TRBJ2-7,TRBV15,TGTGCCACCAGCAGAGATCGAGGGCCCTACGAGCAGTACTTC,CATSRDRGPYEQYF
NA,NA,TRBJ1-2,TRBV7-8,TGTGCCAGCAGCTTAGGGTCAGGGTCAACCTATGGCTACACCTTC,CASSLGSGSTYGYTF
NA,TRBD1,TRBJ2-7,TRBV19,TGTGCCAGTAGTATAGGGCCGGAGACAGGGCTAAGGCGCGAGCAGTACTTC,CASSIGPETGLRREQYF
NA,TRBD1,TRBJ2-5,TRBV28,TGTGCCAGCAGTCCCCAACAGGGGTACCAAGAGACCCAGTACTTC,CASSPQQGYQETQYF
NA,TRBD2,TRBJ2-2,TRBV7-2,TGTGCCAGCAGCCCCTGGGGGCGGGGGGGCGGGGAGCTGTTTTTT,CASSPWGRGGGELFF
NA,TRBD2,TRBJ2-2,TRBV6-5,TGTGCCAGCAGTATCACCCGGGGGGGCCCCGGGGAGCTGTTTTTT,CASSITRGGPGELFF
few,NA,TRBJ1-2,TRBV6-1,TGTGCCAGCAACGGGGGTTACTTCCCAAATGGCTACACCTTC,CASNGGYFPNGYTF
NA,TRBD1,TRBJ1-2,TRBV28,TGTGCCAGCAGTCTAGGACAGGGCCATGGCTACACCTTC,CASSLGQGHGYTF
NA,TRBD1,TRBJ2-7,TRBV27,TGTGCCAGCAGTTTACTCGGGACAGCCTATTCCTACGAGCAGTACTTC,CASSLLGTAYSYEQYF
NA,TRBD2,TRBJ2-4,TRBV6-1,TGTGCCAGCAGGGAACTAGCGGGGGACGGGGCCAAAAACATTCAGTACTTC,CASRELAGDGAKNIQYF
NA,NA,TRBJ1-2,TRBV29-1,TGCAGCGTAACGACAGTTAACTATGGCTACACCTTC,CSVTTVNYGYTF
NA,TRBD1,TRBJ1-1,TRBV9,TGTGCCAGCAGCTCCGAGGACAGGTATAACACTGAAGCTTTCTTT,CASSSEDRYNTEAFF
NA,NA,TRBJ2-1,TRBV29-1,TGCAGCGCTGGGGGGACAGCCTACAATGAGCAGTTCTTC,CSAGGTAYNEQFF
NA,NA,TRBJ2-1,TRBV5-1,TGCGCCAGCAGCCTATTGGGGCCCCGAAATGAGCAGTTCTTC,CASSLLGPRNEQFF
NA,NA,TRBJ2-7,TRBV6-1,TGTGCCAGCAGGGAAGTTCCGGACAGCCTCTACGAGCAGTACTTC,CASREVPDSLYEQYF
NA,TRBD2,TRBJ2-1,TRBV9,TGTGCCAGTGGGGGGGACCTAGGTGCAGATGAGCAGTTCTTC,CASGGDLGADEQFF
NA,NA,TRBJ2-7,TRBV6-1,TGTGCCAGCAGCCGAGGAGGGGGCGTCCCCTACGAGCAGTACTTC,CASSRGGGVPYEQYF
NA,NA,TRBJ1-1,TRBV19,TGTGCCAGTAGTATTGGGGGGGTCGGAAACACTGAAGCTTTCTTT,CASSIGGVGNTEAFF
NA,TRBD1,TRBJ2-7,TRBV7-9,TGTGCCAGCAGCTCAGACAGGGATTGGTACGAGCAGTACTTC,CASSSDRDWYEQYF
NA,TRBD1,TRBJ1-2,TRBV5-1,TGCGCCAGCAGCCCGTCCCACAGGGGACCCTATGGCTACACCTTC,CASSPSHRGPYGYTF
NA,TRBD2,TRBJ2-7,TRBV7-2,TGTGCCAGCAGCTCTAGCGGCCAAGGCCGAGGCGAGCAGTACTTC,CASSSSGQGRGEQYF
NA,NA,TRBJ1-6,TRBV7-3,TGTGCCGAACATCGGGGGGTGTTCTATAATTCACCCCTCCACTTT,CAEHRGVFYNSPLHF
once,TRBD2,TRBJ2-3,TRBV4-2,TGTGCCAGCAGCCAAGAAGCCCCAGCGGGGGGCCCCACAGATACGCAGTATTTT,CASSQEAPAGGPTDTQYF
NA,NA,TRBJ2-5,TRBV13,TGTGCCAGCAGCTTAGGAGGGGGGGTTGAGACCCAGTACTTC,CASSLGGGVETQYF
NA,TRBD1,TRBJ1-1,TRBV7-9,TGTGCCAGCAGCTTAATTGTTATCCGGGACAGGGGAAAGAACACTGAAGCTTTCTTT,CASSLIVIRDRGKNTEAFF
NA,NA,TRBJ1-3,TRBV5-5,TGTGCCAGCAGCTCCTGGGACACCTCTGGAAACACCATATATTTT,CASSSWDTSGNTIYF
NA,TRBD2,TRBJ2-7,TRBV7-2,TGTGCCAGCAGCTTAGCTGGTAGCGGGGTCTCCTACGAGCAGTACTTC,CASSLAGSGVSYEQYF
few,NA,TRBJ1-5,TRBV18,TGTGCCAGCTCACCAGAGGGTAATCAGCCCCAGCATTTT,CASSPEGNQPQHF
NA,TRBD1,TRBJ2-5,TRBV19,TGTGCCAGTAGTATCACAGGGGTCGAGACCCAGTACTTC,CASSITGVETQYF
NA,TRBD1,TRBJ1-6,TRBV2,TGTGCCAGCAGTGAGGAGGGACAGGGAATTTCACCCCTCCACTTT,CASSEEGQGISPLHF
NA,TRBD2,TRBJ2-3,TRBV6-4,TGTGCCAGCAGTCAAGGGACTAGCGGGGGGATCACAGATACGCAGTATTTT,CASSQGTSGGITDTQYF
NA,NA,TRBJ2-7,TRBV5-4,TGTGCCAGCAGCTTGGGGGGCACTACGAGGCAGTACTTC,CASSLGGTTRQYF
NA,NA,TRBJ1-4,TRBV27,TGTGCCAGCAGTTTATTAGCAGGGACTAATGAAAAACTGTTTTTT,CASSLLAGTNEKLFF
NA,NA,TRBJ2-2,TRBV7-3,TGTGCCAGCAGCCTGACCGGGGAGCTGTTTTTT,CASSLTGELFF
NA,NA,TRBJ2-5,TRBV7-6,TGTGCCAGCAGCGGGCCGGGGGGCGAGACCCAGTACTTC,CASSGPGGETQYF
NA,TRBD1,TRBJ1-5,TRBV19,TGTGCCAGTAGTGTCCAGGGGACAGGAGGGTCAGGGCCCCAGCATTTT,CASSVQGTGGSGPQHF
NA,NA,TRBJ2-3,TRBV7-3,TGTGCCAGCAGCCGCGGACAGAGCACAGATACGCAGTATTTT,CASSRGQSTDTQYF
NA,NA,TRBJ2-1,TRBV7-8,TGTGCCAGCAGCTGGAGGGAAAGCTCCTACAATGAGCAGTTCTTC,CASSWRESSYNEQFF
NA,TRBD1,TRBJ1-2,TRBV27,TGTACCAGCAGACGCCACCTGACAGGGGCTGGGTATGGCTACACCTTC,CTSRRHLTGAGYGYTF
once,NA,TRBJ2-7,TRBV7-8,TGTGCCAGCAGCCAAACCCAGGGCCCCTTGTCCTACGAGCAGTACTTC,CASSQTQGPLSYEQYF
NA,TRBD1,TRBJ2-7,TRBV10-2,TGCGCCAGCAGTGAGCCGGGACAGGGGTACGAGCAGTACTTC,CASSEPGQGYEQYF